A selection of T cell receptor beta chains follows, all from one sample in a study of CD4 T cells in relation to SARS-CoV-2 and coronaviruses. The protocol was immunoSEQ multiplex PCR, while the TCRdb copy is restricted to in-frame clones and leaves out a portion. The sample lists some 65,000 clones, about 89% seen once, with 1.5% to 2% in the top ten. Sample: memory CD4+ T cells from PBMCs. The receptors were gathered from a human donor in good health. CDR3s include the opening cysteine and the closing phenylalanine or tryptophan. D genes are given only for firm matches. Rows may omit the clone size; those that give it use once, few, many or a size class.

TRBJ1-1 | TRBV5-1 | TRBD1 | - | CASSPGQGRMNTEAFF | TGCGCCAGCAGCCCGGGACAGGGGCGTATGAACACTGAAGCTTTCTTT
TRBJ2-1 | TRBV4-1 | - | - | CASSPSRTRGSSYNEQFF | TGCGCCAGCAGCCCGTCTAGAACTAGGGGGAGCTCCTACAATGAGCAGTTCTTC
TRBJ2-3 | TRBV2 | TRBD1 | - | CASRGTGSADTQYF | TGTGCCAGCAGAGGGACAGGGTCCGCAGATACGCAGTATTTT
TRBJ1-6 | TRBV6-6 | - | - | CASSYGGANSPLHF | TGTGCCAGCAGTTACGGGGGAGCAAATTCACCCCTCCACTTT
TRBJ1-1 | TRBV30 | - | - | CAWSVGGPATEAFF | TGTGCCTGGAGTGTAGGCGGGCCTGCCACTGAAGCTTTCTTT
TRBJ1-1 | TRBV20-1 | TRBD1 | - | CSASTTPGQGLKNTEAFF | TGCAGTGCTAGTACGACCCCGGGACAGGGGCTAAAGAACACTGAAGCTTTCTTT
TRBJ2-7 | TRBV18 | TRBD2 | - | CASSLSGAPYEQYF | TGTGCCAGCTCCCTTAGCGGGGCTCCCTACGAGCAGTACTTC
TRBJ1-2 | TRBV27 | - | - | CASSLSVGVNYGYTF | TGTGCCAGCAGTTTATCGGTCGGGGTTAACTATGGCTACACCTTC
TRBJ1-6 | TRBV30 | TRBD1 | - | CAWSALQGSGSPLHF | TGTGCCTGGAGTGCGCTACAGGGGTCGGGTTCACCCCTCCACTTT
TRBJ2-7 | TRBV5-5 | - | - | CASSLAGSASYEQYF | TGTGCCAGCAGCTTGGCGGGTTCAGCTAGCTACGAGCAGTACTTC
TRBJ1-6 | TRBV5-4 | - | - | CASSRDGYNSPLHF | TGTGCCAGCAGCAGGGACGGGTATAATTCACCCCTCCACTTT
TRBJ1-4 | TRBV14 | - | - | CASSPAPGAGEKLFF | TGTGCCAGCAGCCCGGCACCAGGGGCAGGTGAAAAACTGTTTTTT
TRBJ2-1 | TRBV5-1 | - | once | CASSPTRGADEQFF | TGCGCCAGCAGCCCCACTAGGGGCGCCGATGAGCAGTTCTTC
TRBJ2-6 | TRBV28 | TRBD1 | - | CASSSNGDSSGANVLTF | TGTGCCAGCAGTAGCAATGGGGACAGCTCTGGGGCCAACGTCCTGACTTTC